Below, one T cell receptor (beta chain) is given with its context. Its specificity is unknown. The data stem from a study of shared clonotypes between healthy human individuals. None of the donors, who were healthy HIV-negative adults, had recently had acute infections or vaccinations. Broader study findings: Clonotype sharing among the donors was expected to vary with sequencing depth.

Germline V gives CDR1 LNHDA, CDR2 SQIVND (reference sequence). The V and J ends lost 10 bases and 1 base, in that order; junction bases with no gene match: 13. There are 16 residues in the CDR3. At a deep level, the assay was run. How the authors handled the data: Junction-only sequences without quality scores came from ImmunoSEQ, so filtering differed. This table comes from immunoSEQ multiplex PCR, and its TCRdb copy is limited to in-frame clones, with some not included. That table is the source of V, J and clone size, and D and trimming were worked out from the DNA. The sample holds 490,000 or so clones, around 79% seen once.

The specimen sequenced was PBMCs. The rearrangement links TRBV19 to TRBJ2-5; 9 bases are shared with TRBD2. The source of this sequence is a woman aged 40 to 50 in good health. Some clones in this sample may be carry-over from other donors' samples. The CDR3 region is CAISREGLAPQETQYF. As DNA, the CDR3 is TGTGCCATCTCGAGGGAGGGACTAGCACCCCAAGAGACCCAGTACTTC.